This record concerns one TCR beta chain sequence. This record comes from a study of blood T cell repertoires in COVID-19. Original handling: Scientists estimated how many nucleated cells there were by amplifying reference gene primers. Only in-frame clones appear in the TCRdb table, and some are missing; sequencing was by immunoSEQ multiplex PCR. That table gives V, J and clone size, and the DNA gave D and trimming. The profile covers about 99,000 clones, with about 91% appearing a single time and 3% to 3.5% taken by the ten largest. Looked up from germline, CDR1 is SGHTA and CDR2 is FQGNSA. This CDR3 comprises 16 residues. V gave up 2 bases and J gave up 7 bases; unmatched junction bases: 11.

The chain combines TRBV7-2 with TRBJ2-7; 10 nucleotides agree with TRBD2. The sequence was obtained from a human donor in a cohort sampled during active COVID-19. The sequencing input was peripheral blood. Here the CDR3 reads CASSLKHLSGRPEQYF. In DNA form, the CDR3 reads TGTGCCAGCAGCTTAAAGCACCTTAGCGGGAGGCCTGAGCAGTACTTC.